This entry is about one T cell receptor (beta chain). Its antigen has not been determined. Each CD8+ T cell subset was flow-sorted in triplicate, with roughly 310,000 cells per subset placed directly into RLT lysis buffer. Naive CD8+ T cells were defined stringently as CD45RO-CCR7+CD27+CD95- to exclude memory contaminants. Peripheral blood mononuclear cells were isolated from buffy coats by standard density gradient centrifugation. A FACSAria III was used to flow-sort naive CXCR3-negative and CXCR3-positive CD8+ T cells. Total RNA was extracted from sorted cells with an RNeasy Mini Kit. Taken from cysteine to phenylalanine, the CDR3 has 17 residues. DNA is not recorded here. The germline V gene (reference sequence) provides CDR1 DFQATT and CDR2 SNEGSKA. The data were obtained in a study of CXCR3-negative and CXCR3-positive naive CD8 T cells (dated by TCRdb to the late 2010s). With regard to the full study: About 150 million TRB reads were obtained in total, roughly 1.5 +/- 0.3 million reads per library. Data from under 12 donors, pooled across two independent experiments, went into the diversity and physicochemical repertoire analyses. For the TRBV-TRBJ cluster analysis, the naive subsets came from roughly 5 donors, while the memory cells came from 3 donors. What the authors observed across the whole study: TRBV-TRBJ usage was similar between naive CXCR3-negative and CXCR3-positive cells from the same donor, while memory cells showed distinct patterns. Freshly isolated PBMCs were used for most assays because CXCR3 expression went down partially after cryopreservation. TRB CDR3s from CXCR3-positive naive cells showed higher hydrophobicity (lower Kidera factor 4), lower energy, and higher strength and volume indices than CXCR3-negative naive cells. Comparably high repertoire diversity was found in both naive subsets, whereas much lower repertoire diversity was found in memory CD8+ T cells. Surface CD5, linked to self-reactivity in mice, was comparable between naive subsets; TCR interaction strength was therefore also inferred from TRB CDR3 physicochemical properties.

Sequencing took place on a NextSeq 550. The Human TCR Profiling Kit (MiLaboratory) was used to make UMI-labeled 5' RACE TRB cDNA libraries. cDNA synthesis used the entire amount of extracted RNA, and PCR amplification then used the entire amount of cDNA produced. Libraries were prepared in parallel using an identical number of PCR cycles. Under the source paper's analysis protocol: With a requirement of at least two reads per UMI, MIGEC and MiXCR extracted about 57,000 +/- 9,900 unique UMI-labeled TRB cDNA molecules per library. Each library averaged around 42,000 +/- 9,900 functional in-frame TRB CDR3 nucleotide clonotypes without stop codons. After downsampling to 5000 UMI-labeled TRB molecules per sample, diversity metrics, including normalized Shannon-Wiener and Chao1, were computed in VDJtools. VDJtools was used to calculate clonotype-size-weighted physicochemical properties of the central five CDR3 residues, namely interaction energy, strength, volume and Kidera factor 4. The reads underwent TCRdb reprocessing, giving one record for each CDR3 protein sequence and no DNA. None of the V and J calls come from the authors' own analysis; TCRdb made them. For this sample, the table gives 75,000 to 95,000 distinct CDR3 sequences. In total, the top ten clones hold roughly 0.99% of the sample.

The sequence came from a human donor in good health. Some clones in this sample may be carry-over from other donors' samples. This receptor chain uses TRBV20-1 and TRBJ2-3; as DNA is missing, the TRBD2 call by TCRdb cannot be tested. The sequenced sample consisted of naive CXCR3- CD8+ T cells from blood. Reading the label with the study, this specimen's cell subset or site is: CD45RO-CCR7+CD27+CD95- naive CD8+ T cells lacking CXCR3 (TNR3-). The CDR3 loop reads CSARDPRAEGLEDTQYF.